Included here is one TCR beta chain sequence, with context. The data originate from a study of blood T cell repertoires in COVID-19. Trimming at V came to 3 bases and at J to 5 bases, leaving 7 bases not matched to a gene. Germline lookup yields CDR1 SGHDT and CDR2 YYEEEE. The CDR3 length is 14 residues. The assay was immunoSEQ multiplex PCR, and TCRdb's table has in-frame clones only and misses some. The sample has about 190,000 clones, approximately 86% seen once; the top ten hold 1% to 1.4%. The V gene is TRBV5-6, the J gene TRBJ2-5; TRBD2 aligns across 7 bases. This receptor was taken from a man in his thirties or forties with acute or convalescent COVID-19. Source material: peripheral blood. The CDR3 nucleotides read TGTGCCAGCAGCTCCCAGACTAGCTGGGAGACCCAGTACTTC. Protein product: CASSSQTSWETQYF.